This T cell receptor (beta chain) was sequenced for a study of blood T cells in healthy people across ages. A second PCR of about 6 to 12 cycles used a sample-barcoded 5' primer and a J-beta primer mix. TCRdb independently ran MiXCR on the 5' RACE reads; one entry per CDR3 protein. Here the sample spans about a million distinct CDR3 sequences, more than 30% being singletons. Trimming removed 1 base from V and 4 bases from J; junction bases left unmatched: 3. The CDR3 is 15 residues long. The germline V gene has CDR1 SGHTA and CDR2 FQGNSA. The source is a man aged 18-30 years in good health. The rearrangement uses TRBV7-2 and TRBJ1-2; TRBD1 matches 10 bases. The sequenced sample consisted of blood. The CDR3 region is CASSLEGTGVYGYTF. For the CDR3, the DNA is TGTGCCAGCAGCTTAGAGGGGACAGGGGTCTATGGCTACACCTTC. Variable domain in full (rest from reference TRBV7-2 and TRBJ1-2): GAGVSQSPSNKVTEKGKDVELRCDPISGHTALYWYRQSLGQGLEFLIYFQGNSAPDKSGLPSDRFSAERTGGSVSTLTIQRTQQEDSAVYLCASSLEGTGVYGYTFGSGTRLTVV.